This T cell receptor beta chain came from a study of T cells generated in artificial thymic organoids (dated by TCRdb to 2016 to 2017). Regarding the study in general: TCR alpha and beta CDR3 repertoires of in vitro artificial thymic organoid-derived CD8 single positive T cells were compared with thymic and peripheral blood naive CD8 T cells. The repertoire sequencing data shown were described as representative of three independent experiments. The investigation overall reported the following: Organoid-derived CD8 single positive T cells showed physiological TCR clonotype diversity comparable to thymic and blood naive CD8 T cells.

TCRalpha and TCRbeta libraries were amplified in separate semi-nested PCR reactions using Advantage 2 and reverse primers located in the TRAC or TRBC constant regions. The amount of total RNA going into first-strand cDNA synthesis ranged between roughly 3.5 and 550 ng. TCR cDNA libraries were made by 5'-RACE with the SMARTer PCR cDNA Synthesis kit, using a poly-dT primer for first-strand synthesis. Semi-nested constant-region reverse primers carried 5-nucleotide sample-specific barcodes, and products were cleaned with the Zymo DNA Clean and Concentrator-5 kit. As many as ten barcoded samples were combined into a pool, ligated to Illumina adaptors, and sequenced on an Illumina MiSeq as 2 x 150 bp paired-end reads. As for how the authors treated the data: Demultiplexed reads were aligned with BLAT to a custom library of all human TRAV, TRAJ, TRBV, TRBD and TRBJ combinations from IMGT. The best BLAT hits were picked using pslCDnaFilter (-maxAligns=1, -ignoreIntrons), and custom Perl scripts were used to calculate clonotype frequencies. TCRdb reanalyzed the raw reads on its own, using fastp at Q25 for trimming and MiXCR for clone calling, and kept in-frame beta chains. Rows with one shared CDR3 protein collapse into an entry with the most common genes and DNA. The V and J calls and clone size come from TCRdb's table, not from the authors' own analysis. This sample holds thousands of distinct CDR3 sequences; roughly 34% were observed only once. The top ten hold 2.4% of the sample.

The CDR3 spans 13 residues, from the cysteine through the phenylalanine. The entry retains the CDR3 DNA only, 39 bases that are in frame from base 1. The germline V gene yields SGHRS for CDR1 and YFSETQ for CDR2. Non-mobilized peripheral blood was collected from healthy adult donors. Enrichment of primary CD8+ T cells was done with magnetic beads from the Miltenyi CD8+ T cell Isolation Kit. Naive CD8 T cells from blood were sorted by FACS as CD3+TCRalphabeta+CD8+CD45RO-CCR7+ cells prior to RNA extraction. For each sample, the RNeasy Micro kit was used to purify total RNA from about 40,000 to 200,000 sorted cells, and RNA quality was checked on an Agilent RNA 6000 Nano chip. A few counts support this clonotype. Its antigen is unknown. One end of the junction is discordant with germline, which a read error may explain.

The sequence derives from a human donor who gave cord blood stem cells for thymic organoid culture, a cardiac surgery patient who gave postnatal thymus, or a blood donor (not recorded which). Rearrangement joined TRBV5-1 to TRBJ2-7; the D gene is perhaps TRBD1, from 6 matching bases. Material for sequencing was naive CD8+ T cells from blood. The cell subset or site label, read with the paper, signifies: CD3+TCRalphabeta+CD8SP T cells; for blood, CD45RO-CCR7+ naive CD8+ T cells. This receptor carries the CDR3 CVSRPGQTYEQYF. The base sequence is TGCGTCAGCAGGCCTGGACAGACCTACGAGCAGTACTTC.